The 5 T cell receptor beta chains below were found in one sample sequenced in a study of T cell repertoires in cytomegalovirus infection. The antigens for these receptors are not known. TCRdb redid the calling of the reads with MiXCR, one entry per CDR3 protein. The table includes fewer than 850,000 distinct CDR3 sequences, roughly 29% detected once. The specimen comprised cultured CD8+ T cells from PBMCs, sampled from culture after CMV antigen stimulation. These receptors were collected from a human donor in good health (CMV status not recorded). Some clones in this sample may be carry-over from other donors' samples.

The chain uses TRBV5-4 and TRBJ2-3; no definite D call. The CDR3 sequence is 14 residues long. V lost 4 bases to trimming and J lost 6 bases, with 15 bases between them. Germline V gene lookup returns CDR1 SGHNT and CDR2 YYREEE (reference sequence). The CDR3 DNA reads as TGTGCCAGCAGCATTAGGGCCTTTCGGGATACGCAGTATTTT. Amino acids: CASSIRAFRDTQYF.

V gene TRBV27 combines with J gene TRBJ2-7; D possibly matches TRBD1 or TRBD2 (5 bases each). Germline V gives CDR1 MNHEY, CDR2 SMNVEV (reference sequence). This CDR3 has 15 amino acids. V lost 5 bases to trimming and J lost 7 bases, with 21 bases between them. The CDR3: CASSTRDGWTEEQYF. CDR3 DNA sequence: TGTGCCAGCAGTACCCGGGACGGGTGGACGGAAGAGCAGTACTTC.

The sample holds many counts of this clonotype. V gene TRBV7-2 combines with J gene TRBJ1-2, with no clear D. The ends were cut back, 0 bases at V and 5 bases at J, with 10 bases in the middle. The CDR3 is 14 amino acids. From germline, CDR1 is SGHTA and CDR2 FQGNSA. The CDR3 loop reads CASSLAAGLYGYTF. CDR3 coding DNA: TGTGCCAGCAGCTTAGCGGCAGGACTATATGGCTACACCTTC.

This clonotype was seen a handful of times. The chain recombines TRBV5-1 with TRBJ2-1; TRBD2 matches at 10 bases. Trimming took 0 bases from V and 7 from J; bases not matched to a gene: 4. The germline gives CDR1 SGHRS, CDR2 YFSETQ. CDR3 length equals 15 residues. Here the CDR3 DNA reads TGCGCCAGCAGCTTGGAGCGGGGGGGCCGTAATGAGCAGTTCTTC. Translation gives CASSLERGGRNEQFF.

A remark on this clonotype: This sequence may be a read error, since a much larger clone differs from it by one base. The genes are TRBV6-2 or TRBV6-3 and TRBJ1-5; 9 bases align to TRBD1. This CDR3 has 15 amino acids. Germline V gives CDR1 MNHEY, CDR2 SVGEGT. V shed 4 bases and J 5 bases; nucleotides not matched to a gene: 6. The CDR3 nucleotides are TGTGCCAGCAGTTCCGGGACAGGGTACTATCAGCCCCAGCATTTT. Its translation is CASSSGTGYYQPQHF.